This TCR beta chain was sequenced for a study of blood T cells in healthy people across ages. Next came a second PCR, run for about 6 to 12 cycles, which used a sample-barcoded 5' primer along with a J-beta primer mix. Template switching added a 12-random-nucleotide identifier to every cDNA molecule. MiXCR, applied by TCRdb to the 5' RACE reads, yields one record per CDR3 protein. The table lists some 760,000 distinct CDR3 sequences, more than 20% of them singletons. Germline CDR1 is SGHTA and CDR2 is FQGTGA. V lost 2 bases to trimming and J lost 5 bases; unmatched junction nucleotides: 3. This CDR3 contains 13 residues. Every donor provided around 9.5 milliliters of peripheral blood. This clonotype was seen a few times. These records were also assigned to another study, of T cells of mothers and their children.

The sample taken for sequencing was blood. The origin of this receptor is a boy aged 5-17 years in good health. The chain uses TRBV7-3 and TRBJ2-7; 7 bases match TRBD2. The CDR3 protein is CASSLGGSDEQYF. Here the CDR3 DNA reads TGTGCCAGCAGCTTAGGCGGGAGCGACGAGCAGTACTTC. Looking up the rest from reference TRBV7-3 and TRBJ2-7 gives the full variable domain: GAGVSQTPSNKVTEKGKYVELRCDPISGHTALYWYRQSLGQGPEFLIYFQGTGAADDSGLPNDRFFAVRPEGSVSTLKIQRTERGDSAVYLCASSLGGSDEQYFGPGTRLTVT.